The sequence of this T cell receptor beta chain was determined in a study of identical twins. Germline CDR1 is MNHEY and CDR2 is SMNVEV (reference sequence). Trimming removed 6 bases at V and 0 bases at J, with 14 bases between. This CDR3 is built from 16 residues. TCRdb called the 5' RACE reads again in MiXCR, with one record for every CDR3 protein. The sample shows around 1.7 million distinct CDR3 sequences, less than 40% of them seen only once. The donor group consisted entirely of healthy Caucasians. The sample consisted of cord blood. This TCR was recovered from a newborn girl in good health. This chain joins TRBV27 and TRBJ1-4, with no clear D. The CDR3 region is CASSRGIRTTNEKLFF. CDR3 nucleotide sequence: TGTGCCAGCAGCCGAGGTATCCGAACAACTAATGAAAAACTGTTTTTT.